This note documents a single TCR beta chain sequence. The antigen is unknown. These data are taken from a study of post-analysis software for immune sequencing data. Study results and limitations: Samples from one preparation batch, clustered by F measure, grouped strongly together.

Unique molecular identifiers tagged the TCR beta cDNA libraries. Input of roughly 0.95 to 11 million T cells yielded hundreds of thousands of cDNA molecules. TCRdb itself ran the PCR reads through MiXCR, one entry per CDR3 protein. The sample includes 150,000 to 200,000 distinct CDR3 sequences, approximately 35% of them seen just once. Sample: blood, taken after autologous hematopoietic stem cell transplantation. The clonotype originates from a girl between 5 and 17 years old with multiple sclerosis.

The CDR3 DNA reads TGTGCCAGCAGTTGGGGGGGTCTAGCGGTGCGCCGGGATGAGCAGTTCTTC. Amino acids: CASSWGGLAVRRDEQFF. The genes are TRBV11-2 and TRBJ2-1, with 7 bases that match TRBD2. Unmatched junction bases numbered 19, after V lost 6 bases and J lost 8 bases. Germline CDR1 and CDR2: SGHAT and FQNNGV. CDR3 length: 17 residues.